Below, 11 T cell receptor beta chains from the same sample are listed, as sequenced in a study of shared clonotypes between healthy human individuals (TCRdb year 2020). Receptors were amplified or captured by the immunoSEQ multiplex PCR assay. TCRdb re-hosts the immuneACCESS table, in-frame sequences only. Its copies lack some clones; in the studies checked, an unresolved V gene accounts for under half of them, and the cause for the rest is not known. In all, the sample holds around 550,000 clones, and approximately 96% of those were seen once. The top ten clones comprise approximately 0.11% of the sample. For the CD8 naive samples, CD45RO-negative cells were positively selected for CCR7, yielding a CD45RA+CCR7+ population from which TemRA cells were excluded. The sample comprised naive CD8+ T cells sorted from blood. Read against the paper, the sample's cell subset or site label means: CD45RA+CCR7+. The receptor source for this set is a woman in her twenties or thirties in good health.

The chain is built from TRBV2 and TRBJ2-2; TRBD2 matches at 7 bases. The trim removed 3 bases at V and 7 bases at J, leaving 8 bases unmatched. The CDR3 is 15 residues long. Germline assignment: CDR1 SNHLY and CDR2 FYNNEI. As DNA, the CDR3 is TGTGCCAGCAGTGAGTGGGAGGGCCAAGGCGGGGAGCTGTTTTTT. Amino acid sequence: CASSEWEGQGGELFF.

J is TRBJ2-6 and V is TRBV2; D is undetermined. V lost 10 bases to trimming and J lost 1 base, with 20 bases between them. Germline V gene sequence: CDR1 SNHLY, CDR2 FYNNEI. The CDR3 sequence is 17 residues long. This chain's CDR3 is CATPKRHRPSGANVLTF. CDR3 DNA sequence: TGTGCCACTCCGAAGAGACACCGACCGTCTGGGGCCAACGTCCTGACTTTC.

The chain uses TRBV30 and TRBJ2-3; D may be TRBD1 (5 bases). Germline values: CDR1 GTSNPN, CDR2 SVGIG (reference sequence). The CDR3 totals 13 residues. V was clipped by 2 bases and J by 5 bases, with 11 bases between them. DNA for the CDR3: TGTGCCTGGAGTTTGACCAGGGAAGATACGCAGTATTTT. Amino acid sequence: CAWSLTREDTQYF.

This rearrangement joins TRBV6-1 to TRBJ2-4, with D possibly being TRBD2 (5 bases). Germline V gene data show CDR1 as MNHNS and CDR2 as SASEGT. Trimming removed 4 bases from V and 0 bases from J, with 10 bases in between. The CDR3 totals 15 residues. The CDR3 region is CASSGLALAKNIQYF. The CDR3 coding sequence is TGTGCCAGCAGTGGCCTAGCCCTAGCCAAAAACATTCAGTACTTC.

J is TRBJ2-3 and V is TRBV2; D ambiguous. V shed 4 bases and J shed 2 bases, with 10 bases lying between them. The CDR3 loop spans 14 amino acids. Germline V lookup: CDR1 SNHLY, CDR2 FYNNEI. In nucleotides, the CDR3 is TGTGCCAGCAGTGGGAAAGTAGTCACAGATACGCAGTATTTT. It translates to CASSGKVVTDTQYF. Full variable domain (remainder filled in from reference TRBV2 and TRBJ2-3): EPEVTQTPSHQVTQMGQEVILRCVPISNHLYFYWYRQILGQKVEFLVSFYNNEISEKSEIFDDQFSVERPDGSNFTLKIRSTKLEDSAMYFCASSGKVVTDTQYFGPGTRLTVL.

The chain is built from TRBV7-9 and TRBJ2-7; D is uncertain. Germline V CDR1 and CDR2: SEHNR, FQNEAQ (reference sequence). V lost 3 bases and J lost 3, with 12 bases in between. This CDR3 comprises 14 residues. The DNA for the CDR3 is TGTGCCAGCAGCTTCTTGGAACAGAACTACGAGCAGTACTTC. Its protein is CASSFLEQNYEQYF.

The genes are TRBV4-1 and TRBJ2-5; 8 bases line up with TRBD1. The J segment lost 1 base and the V segment lost 3 bases, leaving 1 base of the junction unmatched. The germline V gene has CDR1 MGHRA and CDR2 YSYEKL. The CDR3 runs to 14 residues. The CDR3 DNA reads TGCGCCAGCAGCCATGGACAGGGCCAAGAGACCCAGTACTTC. It specifies CASSHGQGQETQYF.

The CDR3: CASSRLAGYNEQFF. The CDR3 nucleotides read TGTGCCAGTAGTAGACTAGCGGGATACAATGAGCAGTTCTTC. The V gene is TRBV19, the J gene TRBJ2-1; TRBD2 agrees at 11 bases. Germline V lookup: CDR1 LNHDA, CDR2 SQIVND (reference sequence). V lost 4 bases and J lost 4; bases outside the gene matches: 0. CDR3 length: 14 amino acids.

This clone was detected a few times. This chain connects TRBV5-6 to TRBJ1-1; D is unclear. Germline V CDR1 and CDR2: SGHDT, YYEEEE. Trimming removed 5 bases from V and 1 base from J, with 15 bases in between. This CDR3 spans 15 amino acids. The CDR3 nucleotides read TGTGCCAGCAGACGAACTGGACGGACGAACACTGAAGCTTTCTTT. Its translation: CASRRTGRTNTEAFF. The whole variable domain, remainder taken from reference TRBV5-6 and TRBJ1-1, is DAGVTQSPTHLIKTRGQQVTLRCSPKSGHDTVSWYQQALGQGPQFIFQYYEEEERQRGNFPDRFSGHQFPNYSSELNVNALLLGDSALYLCASRRTGRTNTEAFFGQGTRLTVV.

The chain joins TRBV6-1 to TRBJ2-1; maybe TRBD1 (5 bases). Deletions cut 6 bases from V and 12 bases from J, with 24 bases between. Germline CDR1 is MNHNS and CDR2 is SASEGT. This CDR3 is 15 amino acids long. CDR3 amino acids: CASRGRQGLLFGQFF. As DNA, the CDR3 is TGTGCCAGCAGAGGGCGGCAGGGCTTATTGTTCGGGCAGTTCTTC.

The rearrangement links TRBV7-9 to TRBJ1-1; D uncertain. Germline CDR1 is SEHNR and CDR2 is FQNEAQ (reference sequence). CDR3 length: 13 amino acids. Trimming took 1 base from V and 0 from J, leaving 3 bases between them. The CDR3 is CASSLEVNTEAFF. In DNA form, the CDR3 reads TGTGCCAGCAGCTTAGAGGTGAACACTGAAGCTTTCTTT.